The following is a T cell receptor (beta chain) sequence with its context. Its antigen remains unidentified. The read stops 3 residues short of the end of the CDR3; the missing end is completed from the germline J gene. The data stem from a study of T cells in women clearing cervical HPV infection. Whole-study results and caveats: Richness plus V gene abundances separated cases from controls with AUC less than 0.9. Repertoire richness, not evenness, was significantly elevated in CIN3+ cases versus controls.

This table comes from immunoSEQ multiplex PCR, and its TCRdb copy is limited to in-frame clones, with some not included. The sample has approximately 33,000 clones. The ends were cut back, 2 bases at V and 6 bases at J, with 11 bases in the middle. This CDR3 comprises 13 residues. Looked up from germline, CDR1 is SGHTA and CDR2 is FQGTGA. Sequencing input: blood buffy coat. The chain is built from TRBV7-3 and TRBJ2-7; D not certain. The TCR was taken from a woman between 18 and 70 years old with a cervical HPV16 infection that either progressed to CIN3+ or cleared (not recorded which). CDR3 sequence reads: CASSLFGNSEQYF. CDR3 bases read: TGTGCCAGCAGCTTATTCGGCAACAGCGAG.